One sample yielded the 8 T cell receptor beta chains listed below, sequenced in a study of T cells in Graves' hyperthyroidism and ophthalmopathy. RNA transcripts provided the source from which TCR beta CDR3 regions were amplified. Using the HTBI primer set, a first-round RT-PCR was run on the TCR CDR3. One entry per CDR3 protein results from TCRdb running MiXCR on the multiplex PCR reads. Of approximately 610,000 distinct CDR3 sequences in the sample, over 15% were seen once. Sequenced: blood. The receptors were gathered from a young woman with Graves' hyperthyroidism.

This clonotype was seen ten or more times. The CDR3 protein is CASSQTSWTVNYGYTF. The CDR3, as DNA: TGTGCCAGCAGCCAAACCTCATGGACGGTCAACTATGGCTACACCTTC. The genes are TRBV3-1 and TRBJ1-2; D not resolved. Looked up from germline, CDR1 is LGHDT and CDR2 is YNNKEL (reference sequence). This CDR3 comprises 16 residues. Deletions cut 2 bases from V and 2 bases from J, with 15 bases between.

This clonotype was seen at least ten times. This rearrangement joins TRBV7-9 to TRBJ2-1; 11 nucleotides line up with TRBD2. CDR1 is SEHNR, CDR2 FQNEAQ, per germline (reference sequence). J gave up 5 bases and V 3 bases, and 9 bases lay outside the gene matches. The length of the CDR3 is 17 residues. The CDR3 DNA reads as TGTGCCAGCAGCTTCGGGATTTCTAGCGGGGGGAACAATGAGCAGTTCTTC. Protein product: CASSFGISSGGNNEQFF.

The chain combines TRBV3-1 with TRBJ2-1; maybe TRBD2 (6 bases). Trimming took 1 base from V and 11 from J, leaving 9 bases between them. This CDR3 is 12 amino acids long. Germline-derived CDR1 and CDR2 are LGHDT and YNNKEL (reference sequence). This CDR3 is CASSQGGGKQFF. CDR3 DNA sequence: TGTGCCAGCAGCCAAGGGGGAGGTAAGCAGTTCTTC.

Notes on this clonotype: A clone one base away is much larger, so this may be a read error. V usage is TRBV5-1 and J usage is TRBJ1-2; D unresolved. Per germline, CDR1 SGHRS and CDR2 YFSETQ. The CDR3 has 15 amino acids. CDR3 residues: CASSPNSAPNYGCTF. The CDR3, as DNA: TGCGCCAGCAGCCCGAACAGTGCACCAAACTATGGCTGCACCTTC.

The chain joins TRBV19 to TRBJ1-1; no clear D. V was trimmed by 1 base and J by 1 base, leaving 10 bases between them. CDR3 size: 15 residues. CDR1 is LNHDA and CDR2 is SQIVND in the germline V gene (reference sequence). CDR3 sequence reads: CASSIGAEGNTEAFF. CDR3 coding DNA: TGTGCCAGTAGTATAGGCGCTGAGGGGAACACTGAAGCTTTCTTT.

This clonotype occurred a few times. This rearrangement joins TRBV7-2 to TRBJ2-1; TRBD1 aligns across 9 bases. The J segment lost 4 bases and the V segment lost 5 bases, leaving 9 bases of the junction unmatched. The length of the CDR3 is 16 residues. Looked up from germline, CDR1 is SGHTA and CDR2 is FQGNSA. CDR3 DNA sequence: TGTGCCAGCAGCGTTGACTCTGGGACAGGGTACAATGAGCAGTTCTTC. Its protein product is CASSVDSGTGYNEQFF.

Ten or more counts support this clonotype. The chain has TRBV6-1 and TRBJ2-5, with D unresolved. V lost 2 bases and J 2 bases, leaving 9 bases between the germline ends. Germline CDR1 reads MNHNS; CDR2 reads SASEGT. The length of the CDR3 is 14 residues. The CDR3 here is CASSELGYQETQYF. The CDR3 DNA reads TGTGCCAGCAGTGAATTGGGTTATCAAGAGACCCAGTACTTC.

Only a few counts were recorded for this clonotype. CDR3 DNA sequence: TGTGCCAGCAGCCTAGGGGGGGGGGGGCGCGGCACTGAAGCTTTCTTT. Protein product: CASSLGGGGRGTEAFF. The V and J genes are TRBV11-2 and TRBJ1-1; the D gene is possibly TRBD1 (6 bases). In germline, CDR1 is SGHAT, CDR2 FQNNGV. The CDR3 is made up of 16 amino acids. The ends were cut back, 5 bases at V and 4 bases at J, with 20 bases in the middle.